This T cell receptor (beta chain) was profiled in a study of response to subunit inactivated influenza vaccine (dated by TCRdb to 2016 to 2019). For the study in its entirety: The study used deep quantitative T cell receptor repertoire profiling to track responses to a trivalent subunit inactivated influenza vaccine.

On the study overall, not on this receptor specifically: It was suggested by the authors that each seasonal influenza vaccination may recruit only a limited number of new T cells.

Libraries were made using RT-PCR. The sequencer listed for this sample is Illumina HiSeq 2500. In TCRdb, the public reads were trimmed at Q25 with fastp and aligned with MiXCR, with productive beta chains retained. Every CDR3 protein is listed once, alongside the most common genes and DNA of its rows. The sample table lists hundreds of thousands of distinct CDR3 sequences, about 11% of them with a count of one. The ten largest make up more than 9.5% of the sample. This clonotype showed up just a few times. The antigen this receptor binds is unknown. One end of the junction fails to match germline, which may point to a read error. Taken from cysteine to phenylalanine, the CDR3 has 14 residues. Of the read, only the CDR3 DNA is kept; its 42 bases are in frame from base 1. As encoded in the germline V gene, CDR1 is SGHAT while CDR2 is FQNNGV. These data are also associated with another study on T cells expressing NK-cell markers. As the second study states: The TCR beta cDNA libraries were made using 5'RACE template switching, a step that added both a universal primer site and unique molecular identifiers. In sorted CD3+CD56+NKG2C+, CD3+CD56+NKG2C- and CD3+CD56-NKG2C+ T-cell subsets from 7 or 8 donors, TCR beta-chain repertoires were profiled. Among the eight sequenced donors, only one was HCMV-seronegative, while the other seven were HCMV-seropositive. To restrict sorting to alphabetaTCR-expressing T cells, an anti-gammadeltaTCR antibody was added in several experiments. In roughly 6 donors, the dominant CD3+CD56+NKG2C+ clonotypes were found to rank among the top 10 CD8+ clonotypes and to make up about 1.0-8% of CD8+ T cells. Those dominant clonotypes were again the most abundant among CD3+CD56-NKG2C+ cells in four donors, at about 28.3-60.1%. It remained unclear whether the expanded NKG2C-expressing T cell clones were specific for HCMV antigens. The eight sequenced donors were randomly selected healthy volunteers, three men and five women. To determine HCMV serostatus, a commercial ELISA kit was used to detect HCMV-specific IgG in serum. Ficoll density gradient centrifugation was used to isolate peripheral blood mononuclear cells from blood. Bulk peripheral blood T-cell repertoires were additionally sequenced from unsorted PBMC for over 5 donors. Priming for cDNA synthesis came from the TCR beta constant segment, and two successive PCR amplification steps followed. Sequencing of the libraries produced 2 x 150 bp reads on Illumina HiSeq 2000/2500, MiSeq or NextSeq. MIGEC handled demultiplexing of the reads and grouping by UMI, while MiTCR was used to assemble and quantify clonotypes. To exclude erroneous sequences, only TCR cDNA sequences supported by at least two reads were retained. Downstream repertoire analysis used the tcR package, and clonotypes were matched across fractions by CDR3 nucleotide sequence plus V segment. Antigen specificity was annotated against VDJdb with VDJmatch, allowing one amino acid substitution in CDR3.

The chain was built from TRBV11-2 and TRBJ2-1, with 8 central nucleotides matching TRBD1. The receptor's source is a man in his fifties or sixties who received an inactivated influenza vaccine. Donor details come from another sample of the same person, matched by shared clones. This specimen was PBMCs from blood, taken on the day of vaccination. This receptor carries the CDR3 CASSLGDRINEQFF. The base sequence is TGTGCCAGCAGTTTAGGGGACAGGATAAATGAGCAGTTCTTC.